The 5 T cell receptor beta chains listed next were all sequenced from one sample in a study of blood T cell repertoires in COVID-19. The repertoire was sequenced with immunoSEQ multiplex PCR; TCRdb's copy has only in-frame clones and lacks some. The repertoire has approximately 210,000 clones, roughly 84% of them found once; the top ten carry less than 20%. Source material: peripheral blood. The receptor source for this set is a human donor in a cohort sampled during active COVID-19.

The V gene is TRBV6-5, the J gene TRBJ1-6; 7 nucleotides match TRBD1. Germline V gene sequence: CDR1 MNHEY, CDR2 SVGAGI. Losses at the gene ends were 3 bases for V and 8 bases for J; bases not matched to a gene: 4. This CDR3 is 14 amino acids long. CDR3: CASSYNQGDSPLHF. The CDR3 DNA reads TGTGCCAGCAGTTATAACCAGGGGGATTCACCCCTCCACTTT.

The chain combines TRBV28 with TRBJ2-1; D perhaps matches TRBD2 (5 bases). The CDR3 runs 13 residues. Germline loops: CDR1 MDHEN, CDR2 SYDVKM. Between the trimmed V and J ends, which lost 7 bases and 4 bases, there was a span of 11 bases. The CDR3 protein is CASTLRGYNEQFF. The CDR3 nucleotides read TGTGCCAGCACCCTACGGGGTTACAATGAGCAGTTCTTC.

The chain joins TRBV7-9 to TRBJ1-4; 8 bases fit TRBD1. The V segment lost 1 base and the J segment 5 bases; nucleotides outside the gene matches: 6. The CDR3 is made up of 16 amino acids. CDR1 and CDR2 (germline): SEHNR, FQNEAQ (reference sequence). CDR3 protein: CASSLGDRGANEKLFF. The CDR3 DNA reads TGTGCCAGCAGCTTAGGTGACAGGGGCGCAAATGAAAAACTGTTTTTT. Complete variable domain (other parts from reference TRBV7-9 and TRBJ1-4): DTGVSQNPRHKITKRGQNVTFRCDPISEHNRLYWYRQTLGQGPEFLTYFQNEAQLEKSRLLSDRFSAERPKGSFSTLEIQRTEQGDSAMYLCASSLGDRGANEKLFFGSGTQLSVL.

The chain links TRBV2 to TRBJ2-4, with a tentative D call TRBD2 (6 bases). With 4 bases removed from V and 6 bases from J, the gap between germline ends came to 16 bases. The CDR3 runs 15 residues. Germline CDR1 SNHLY, CDR2 FYNNEI. CDR3 in amino acids: CASSVLRDQGNIQYF. The CDR3 bases are TGTGCCAGCAGTGTCTTGCGGGATCAAGGAAACATTCAGTACTTC.

The V gene is TRBV7-8, the J gene TRBJ2-3; D not certain. Per germline, CDR1 SGHVS and CDR2 FQNEAQ. Trimming stripped 8 bases from V and 4 bases from J, with 10 bases between. This CDR3 contains 12 residues. For the CDR3, the DNA is TGTGCCAGCGCGGCGGTCCCAGATACGCAGTATTTT. This translates into CASAAVPDTQYF.